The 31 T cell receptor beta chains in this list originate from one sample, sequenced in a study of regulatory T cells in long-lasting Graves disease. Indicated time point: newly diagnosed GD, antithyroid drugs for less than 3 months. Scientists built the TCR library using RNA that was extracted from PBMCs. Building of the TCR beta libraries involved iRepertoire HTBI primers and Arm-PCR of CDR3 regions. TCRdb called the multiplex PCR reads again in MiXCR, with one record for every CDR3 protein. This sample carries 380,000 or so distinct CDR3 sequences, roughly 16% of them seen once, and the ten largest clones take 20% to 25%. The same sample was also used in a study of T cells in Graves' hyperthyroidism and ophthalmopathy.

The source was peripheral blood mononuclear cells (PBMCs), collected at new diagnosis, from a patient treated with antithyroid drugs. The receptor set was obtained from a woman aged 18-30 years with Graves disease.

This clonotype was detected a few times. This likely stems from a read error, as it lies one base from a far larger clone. The CDR3 is CAISGEQGGGDTQYF. In nucleotides, the CDR3 is TGTGCCATCAGTGGGGAACAGGGAGGCGGAGATACGCAGTATTTT. The chain employs TRBV6-1 and TRBJ2-3; tentatively, D is TRBD1 or TRBD2 (6 bases each). This CDR3 spans 15 amino acids. CDR1 is MNHNS and CDR2 is SASEGT in the germline V gene.

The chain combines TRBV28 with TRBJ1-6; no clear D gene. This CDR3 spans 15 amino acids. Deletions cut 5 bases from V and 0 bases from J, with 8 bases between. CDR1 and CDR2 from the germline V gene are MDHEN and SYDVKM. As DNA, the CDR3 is TGTGCCAGCAGTCGAGGGAACTCCTATAATTCACCCCTCCACTTT. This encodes CASSRGNSYNSPLHF.

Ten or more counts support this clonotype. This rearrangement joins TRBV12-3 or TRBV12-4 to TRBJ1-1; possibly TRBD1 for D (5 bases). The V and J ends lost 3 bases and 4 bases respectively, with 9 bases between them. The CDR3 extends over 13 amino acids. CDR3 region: CASSFVGTTEAFF. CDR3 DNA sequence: TGTGCCAGCAGTTTTGTGGGGACCACTGAAGCTTTCTTT.

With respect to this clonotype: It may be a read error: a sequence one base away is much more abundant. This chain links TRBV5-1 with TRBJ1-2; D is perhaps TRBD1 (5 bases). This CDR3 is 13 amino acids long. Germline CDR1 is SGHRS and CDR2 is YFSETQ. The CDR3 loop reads CASSLGAAYGCTF. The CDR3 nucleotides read TGCGCCAGCAGCTTAGGGGCCGCCTATGGCTGCACCTTC.

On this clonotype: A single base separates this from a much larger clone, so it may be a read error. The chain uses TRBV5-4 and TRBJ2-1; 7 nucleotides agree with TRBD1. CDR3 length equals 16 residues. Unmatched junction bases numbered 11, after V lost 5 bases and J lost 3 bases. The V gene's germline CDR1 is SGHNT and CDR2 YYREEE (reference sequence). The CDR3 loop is CASRMKGGKYYNEQFF. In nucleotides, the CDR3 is TGTGCCAGCAGGATGAAAGGGGGCAAATACTACAATGAGCAGTTCTTC.

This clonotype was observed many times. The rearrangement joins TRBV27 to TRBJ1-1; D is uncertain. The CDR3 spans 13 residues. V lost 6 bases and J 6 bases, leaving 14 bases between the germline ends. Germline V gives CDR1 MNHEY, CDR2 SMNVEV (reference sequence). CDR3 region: CASRRQDGSEAFF. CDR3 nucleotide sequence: TGTGCCAGCAGGCGGCAGGATGGTTCTGAAGCTTTCTTT.

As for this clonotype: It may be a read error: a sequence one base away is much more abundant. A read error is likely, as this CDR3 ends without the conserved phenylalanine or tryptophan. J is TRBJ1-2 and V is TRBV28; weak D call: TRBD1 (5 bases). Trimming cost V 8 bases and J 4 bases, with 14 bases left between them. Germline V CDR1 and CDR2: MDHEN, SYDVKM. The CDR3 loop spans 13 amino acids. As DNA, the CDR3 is TGTGCCAGCCACCCAGGGCAGACCTATGGCTACACCCTC. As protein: CASHPGQTYGYTL.

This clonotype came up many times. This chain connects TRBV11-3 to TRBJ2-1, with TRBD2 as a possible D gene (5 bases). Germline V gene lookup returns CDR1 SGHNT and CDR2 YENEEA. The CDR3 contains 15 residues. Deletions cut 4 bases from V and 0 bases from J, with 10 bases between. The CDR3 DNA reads TGTGCCAGCAGCTCAGGACTTACCTCCTACAATGAGCAGTTCTTC. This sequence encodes CASSSGLTSYNEQFF.

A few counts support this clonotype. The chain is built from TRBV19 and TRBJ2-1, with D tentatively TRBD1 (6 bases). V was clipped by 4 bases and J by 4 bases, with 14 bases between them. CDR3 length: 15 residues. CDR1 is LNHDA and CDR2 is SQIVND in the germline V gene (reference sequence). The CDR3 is CASSTRPQGYNEQFF. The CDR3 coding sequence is TGTGCCAGTAGTACGCGACCCCAGGGGTACAATGAGCAGTTCTTC.

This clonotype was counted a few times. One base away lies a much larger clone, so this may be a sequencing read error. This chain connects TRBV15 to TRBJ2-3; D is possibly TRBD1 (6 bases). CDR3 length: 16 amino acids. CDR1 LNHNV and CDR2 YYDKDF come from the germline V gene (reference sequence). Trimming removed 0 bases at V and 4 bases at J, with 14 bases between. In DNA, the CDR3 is TGTGCCACCAGCAGAGAAGGGGCAGGGGCCGCAGATACGCAGTATTTT. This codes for CATSREGAGAADTQYF.

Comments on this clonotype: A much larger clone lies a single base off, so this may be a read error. This CDR3 is CASRYRLTNTGAFF. CDR3 DNA: TGTGCCAGCAGGTACAGGTTAACGAACACTGGAGCTTTCTTT. The chain uses TRBV6-5 and TRBJ1-1, with a weak D call TRBD1 (5 bases). CDR3 length: 14 residues. Germline CDR1 reads MNHEY; CDR2 reads SVGAGI.

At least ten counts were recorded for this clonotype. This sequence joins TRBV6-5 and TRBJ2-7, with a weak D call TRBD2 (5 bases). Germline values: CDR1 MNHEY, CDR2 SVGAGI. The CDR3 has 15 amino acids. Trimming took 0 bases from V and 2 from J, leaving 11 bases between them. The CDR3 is CASSYSLANPYEQYF. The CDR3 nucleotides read TGTGCCAGCAGTTACTCGTTAGCGAACCCCTACGAGCAGTACTTC.

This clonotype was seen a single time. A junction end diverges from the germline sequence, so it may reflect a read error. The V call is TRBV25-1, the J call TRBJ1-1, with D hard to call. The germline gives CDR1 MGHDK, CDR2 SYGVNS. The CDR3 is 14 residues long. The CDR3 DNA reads TGTGCCAGCAGTGATGGGAGAAGGAACACTGAAGCCTTCTTT. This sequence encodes CASSDGRRNTEAFF.

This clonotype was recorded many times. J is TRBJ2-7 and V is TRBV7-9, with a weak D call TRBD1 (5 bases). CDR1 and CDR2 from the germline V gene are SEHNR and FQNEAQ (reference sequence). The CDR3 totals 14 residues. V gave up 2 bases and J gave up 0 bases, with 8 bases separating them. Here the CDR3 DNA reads TGTGCCAGCAGCTTACACGACAGCTCCTACGAGCAGTACTTC. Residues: CASSLHDSSYEQYF.

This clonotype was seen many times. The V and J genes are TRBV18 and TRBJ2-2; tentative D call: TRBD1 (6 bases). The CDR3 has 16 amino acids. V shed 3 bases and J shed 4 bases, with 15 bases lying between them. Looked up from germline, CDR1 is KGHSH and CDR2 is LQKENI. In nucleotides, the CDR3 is TGTGCCAGCTCACCTTATCTACAGGGCTCCACCGGGGAGCTGTTTTTT. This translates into CASSPYLQGSTGELFF.

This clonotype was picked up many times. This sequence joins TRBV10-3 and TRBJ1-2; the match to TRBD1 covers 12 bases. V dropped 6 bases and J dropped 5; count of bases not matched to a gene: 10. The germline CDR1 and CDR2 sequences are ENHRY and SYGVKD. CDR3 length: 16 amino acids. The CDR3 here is CAISTSPGQGAYGYTF. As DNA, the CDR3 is TGTGCCATCAGCACGTCCCCGGGACAGGGGGCATATGGCTACACCTTC.

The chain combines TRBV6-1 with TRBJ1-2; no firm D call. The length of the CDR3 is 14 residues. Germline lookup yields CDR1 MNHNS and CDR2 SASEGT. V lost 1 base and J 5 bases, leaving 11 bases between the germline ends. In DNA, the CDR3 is TGTGCCAGCAGTGAAGGTAGAGCACTTTATGGCTACACCTTC. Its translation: CASSEGRALYGYTF.

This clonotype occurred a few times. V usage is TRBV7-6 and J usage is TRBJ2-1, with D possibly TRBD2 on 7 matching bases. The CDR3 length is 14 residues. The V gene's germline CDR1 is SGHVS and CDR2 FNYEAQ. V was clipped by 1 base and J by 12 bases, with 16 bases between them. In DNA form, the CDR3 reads TGTGCCAGCAGCTTAGAGGCGGGGGCCCCTAGGCAGTTCTTC. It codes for CASSLEAGAPRQFF.

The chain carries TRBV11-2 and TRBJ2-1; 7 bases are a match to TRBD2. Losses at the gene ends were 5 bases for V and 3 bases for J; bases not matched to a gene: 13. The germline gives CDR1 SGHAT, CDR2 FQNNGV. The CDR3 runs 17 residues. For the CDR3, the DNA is TGTGCCAGCAGCCCAGCGGTAACTAGCGCCTACTACAATGAGCAGTTCTTC. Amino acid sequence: CASSPAVTSAYYNEQFF.

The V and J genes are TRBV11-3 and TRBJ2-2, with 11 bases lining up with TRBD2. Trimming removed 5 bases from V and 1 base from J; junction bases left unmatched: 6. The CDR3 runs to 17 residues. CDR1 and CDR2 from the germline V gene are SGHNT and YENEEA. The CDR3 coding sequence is TGTGCCAGCAGCAACATTGGACTAGCGGGGAACACCGGGGAGCTGTTTTTT. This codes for CASSNIGLAGNTGELFF.

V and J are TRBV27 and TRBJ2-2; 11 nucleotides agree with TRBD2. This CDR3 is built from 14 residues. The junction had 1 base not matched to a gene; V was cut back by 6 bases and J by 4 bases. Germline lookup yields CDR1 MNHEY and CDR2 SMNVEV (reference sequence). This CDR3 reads CASRLAGGTGELFF. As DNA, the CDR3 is TGTGCCAGCAGGCTAGCGGGGGGCACCGGGGAGCTGTTTTTT.

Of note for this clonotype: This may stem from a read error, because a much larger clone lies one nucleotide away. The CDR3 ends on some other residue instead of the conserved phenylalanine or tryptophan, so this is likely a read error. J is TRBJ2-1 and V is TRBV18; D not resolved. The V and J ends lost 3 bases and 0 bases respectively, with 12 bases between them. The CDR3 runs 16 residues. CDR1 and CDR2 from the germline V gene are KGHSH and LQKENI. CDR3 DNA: TGTGCCAGCTCACCGATGAGCCCGAGCTCCTACAATGAGCAGTTCCTC. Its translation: CASSPMSPSSYNEQFL.

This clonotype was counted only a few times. The CDR3 coding sequence is TGTGCCAGCAGCCCCCGGACCGGCTCGGCAGATACGCAGTATTTT. This sequence encodes CASSPRTGSADTQYF. This chain connects TRBV13 to TRBJ2-3; D not certain. V lost 5 bases to trimming and J lost 4 bases, with 16 bases between them. The germline gives CDR1 PRHDT, CDR2 FYEKMQ (reference sequence). This CDR3 region has 15 residues.

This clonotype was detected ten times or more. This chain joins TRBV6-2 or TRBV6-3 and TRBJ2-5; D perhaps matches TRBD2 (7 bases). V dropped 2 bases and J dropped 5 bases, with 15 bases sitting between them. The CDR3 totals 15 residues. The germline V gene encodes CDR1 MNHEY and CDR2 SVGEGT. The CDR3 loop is CASSYPEQGGETQYF. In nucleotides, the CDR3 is TGTGCCAGCAGTTACCCAGAACAGGGAGGGGAGACCCAGTACTTC.

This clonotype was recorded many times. Here the CDR3 reads CAIRSGQGIGTDTQYF. The CDR3 DNA sequence: TGTGCCATCAGATCCGGACAGGGAATCGGCACAGATACGCAGTATTTT. The chain carries TRBV10-3 and TRBJ2-3, with 8 bases matching TRBD1. The CDR3 covers 16 residues. Trimming cost V 6 bases and J 1 base; bases outside gene matches: 9. Germline V lookup: CDR1 ENHRY, CDR2 SYGVKD.

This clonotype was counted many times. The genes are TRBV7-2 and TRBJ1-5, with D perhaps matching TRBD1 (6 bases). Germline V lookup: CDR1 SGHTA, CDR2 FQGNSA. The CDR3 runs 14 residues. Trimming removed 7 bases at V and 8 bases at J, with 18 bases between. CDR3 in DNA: TGTGCCAGCACCCAGGGCGACAGGCCTAAGCCCCAGCATTTT. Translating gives CASTQGDRPKPQHF.

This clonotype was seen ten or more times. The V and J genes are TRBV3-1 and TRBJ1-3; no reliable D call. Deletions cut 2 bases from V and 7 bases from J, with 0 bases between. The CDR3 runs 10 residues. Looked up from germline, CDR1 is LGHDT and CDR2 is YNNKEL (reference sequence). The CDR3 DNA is TGTGCCAGCAGCCAAAACACCATATATTTT. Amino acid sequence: CASSQNTIYF.

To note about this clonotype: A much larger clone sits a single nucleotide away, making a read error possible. The CDR3 sequence is CASSFFPAGGVYEQYF. CDR3 bases: TGTGCCAGCAGTTTTTTCCCAGCGGGAGGAGTTTACGAGCAGTACTTC. V usage is TRBV28 and J usage is TRBJ2-7; 9 bases match TRBD2. The CDR3 has 16 residues. V trimming: 3 bases; J trimming: 4 bases; junction bases outside the gene matches: 10. Germline CDR1 MDHEN, CDR2 SYDVKM.

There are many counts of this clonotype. DNA of the CDR3: TGTGCCAGCACAGAACAGGAAAACACCGGGGAGCTGTTTTTT. Translated, it gives CASTEQENTGELFF. J is TRBJ2-2 and V is TRBV27, with D possibly being TRBD1 (5 bases). The CDR3 covers 14 residues. V dropped 7 bases and J dropped 2 bases, with 11 bases sitting between them. The germline gives CDR1 MNHEY, CDR2 SMNVEV (reference sequence).

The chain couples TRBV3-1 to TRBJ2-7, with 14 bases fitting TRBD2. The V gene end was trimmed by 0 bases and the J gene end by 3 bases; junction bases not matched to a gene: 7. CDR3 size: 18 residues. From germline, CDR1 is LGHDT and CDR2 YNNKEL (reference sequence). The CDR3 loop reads CASSQEAGTSGRNYEQYF. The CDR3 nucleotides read TGTGCCAGCAGCCAAGAGGCGGGGACTAGCGGGAGAAACTACGAGCAGTACTTC.

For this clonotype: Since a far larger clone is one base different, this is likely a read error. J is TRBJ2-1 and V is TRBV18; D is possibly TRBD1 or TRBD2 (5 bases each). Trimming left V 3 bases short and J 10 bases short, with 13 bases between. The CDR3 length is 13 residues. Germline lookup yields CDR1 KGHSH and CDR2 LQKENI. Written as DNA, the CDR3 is TGTGCCAGCTCACCTTCGGGGCTCAGCGAGCAGTTCTTC. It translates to CASSPSGLSEQFF.